Listed here are 16 T cell receptor beta chains from one sample, sequenced in a study of T cells after posttransplantation cyclophosphamide. A marrow graft followed busulfan-fludarabine conditioning, with cyclophosphamide on days +3 and +4. The data were produced by immunoSEQ multiplex PCR, yet TCRdb's version contains in-frame clones alone and is incomplete. The specimen has over 10,000 clones, none found just once. This specimen consisted of PBMCs, obtained after allogeneic stem cell transplant with posttransplant cyclophosphamide. Receptor source: a female patient in her thirties or forties who received an allogeneic stem cell transplant from an unrelated donor, was CMV-positive, and had acute GVHD only. A subset of T cells may come from the graft donor.

This clone was observed many times. This chain links TRBV10-3 with TRBJ2-6, with D tentatively TRBD2 (6 bases). Germline lookup yields CDR1 ENHRY and CDR2 SYGVKD. The CDR3 sequence is 18 residues long. Trimming took 4 bases from V and 0 from J, leaving 16 bases between them. The CDR3 loop reads CAISGTNSFSSGANVLTF. As DNA, the CDR3 is TGTGCCATCAGTGGGACTAACTCCTTTAGCTCTGGGGCCAACGTCCTGACTTTC.

This clone was counted at least ten times. V gene TRBV5-1 combines with J gene TRBJ1-4, with 7 bases identical to TRBD1. This CDR3 has 15 residues. V lost 0 bases, J lost 8 bases, and 7 bases stayed unmatched. Germline V gene data show CDR1 as SGHRS and CDR2 as YFSETQ. CDR3 nucleotide sequence: TGCGCCAGCAGCTTGGCAACAGGGGTTGTAGAAAAACTGTTTTTT. Protein sequence: CASSLATGVVEKLFF.

This clone has a count of ten or more. CDR3 loop: CASRSGRGREQYF. The CDR3 bases are TGTGCCAGTAGATCAGGGAGGGGACGCGAGCAGTACTTC. This sequence joins TRBV19 and TRBJ2-7; 7 bases are a match to TRBD2. The CDR3 is 13 amino acids. The V and J ends lost 6 bases and 6 bases, in that order; junction bases with no gene match: 8. The germline V gene has CDR1 LNHDA and CDR2 SQIVND (reference sequence).

The table lists this clone with many counts. The rearrangement uses TRBV20-1 and TRBJ2-1; TRBD2 matches at 8 bases. The CDR3 has 11 residues. Looked up from germline, CDR1 is DFQATT and CDR2 is SNEGSKA (reference sequence). Unmatched junction bases numbered 0, after V lost 3 bases and J lost 8 bases. This chain's CDR3 is CSASGRDEQFF. For the CDR3, the DNA is TGCAGTGCTAGCGGGAGGGATGAGCAGTTCTTC.

V is TRBV18 and J is TRBJ2-1; unclear D gene. CDR3 length equals 15 residues. Trimming removed 2 bases at V and 7 bases at J, with 15 bases between. The germline V gene has CDR1 KGHSH and CDR2 LQKENI. The CDR3 DNA reads TGTGCCAGCTCACCAAACGCTATTGGGCGAAATGAGCAGTTCTTC. Its translation: CASSPNAIGRNEQFF.

The CDR3 sequence is CASSLGRTEGYKNIQYF. DNA for the CDR3: TGTGCCAGCAGTTTAGGGAGGACCGAGGGGTACAAAAACATTCAGTACTTC. The V gene is TRBV27, the J gene TRBJ2-4, with D perhaps matching TRBD2 (6 bases). The CDR3 runs to 17 residues. V lost 2 bases and J 3 bases, leaving 17 bases between the germline ends. Germline CDR1 reads MNHEY; CDR2 reads SMNVEV (reference sequence).

This clone appeared many times. The chain recombines TRBV9 with TRBJ2-7; TRBD1 matches at 10 bases. CDR1 is SGDLS and CDR2 is YYNGEE in the germline V gene. The ends lost 4 bases at V and 7 bases at J; junction bases unmatched: 11. The CDR3 sequence is 15 residues long. The CDR3 loop reads CASSRDRGRVSEQYV. CDR3 nucleotide sequence: TGTGCCAGCAGCCGGGACAGGGGAAGGGTGAGTGAGCAGTACGTC.

In this sample, this clone turned up many times. The chain links TRBV4-2 to TRBJ1-2; 9 nucleotides align to TRBD1. V shed 0 bases and J 2 bases; nucleotides not matched to a gene: 10. The germline V gene encodes CDR1 LGHNA and CDR2 YNFKEQ. The length of the CDR3 is 18 residues. The CDR3 here is CASSQDSGQGFGNYGYTF. Written as DNA, the CDR3 is TGTGCCAGCAGCCAAGATTCGGGACAGGGATTTGGGAACTATGGCTACACCTTC.

In its sample, this clone was seen many times. The chain joins TRBV29-1 to TRBJ1-2; TRBD1 agrees at 7 bases. The V gene end was trimmed by 7 bases and the J gene end by 4 bases; junction bases not matched to a gene: 12. The CDR3 is 14 amino acids. The germline V gene has CDR1 SQVTM and CDR2 ANQGSEA. CDR3 in DNA: TGCAGCGGCCTATACAGGGGAGTAAGCTATGGCTACACCTTC. Its translation: CSGLYRGVSYGYTF.

This clone was picked up many times. The chain carries TRBV2 and TRBJ1-4, with TRBD1 identical over 7 bases. The CDR3 is made up of 14 amino acids. J was trimmed by 4 bases and V by 8 bases; bases with no gene match: 7. The germline gives CDR1 SNHLY, CDR2 FYNNEI. The CDR3 reads CASVRDSINEKLFF. CDR3 coding DNA: TGTGCCAGCGTGAGGGACAGCATTAATGAAAAACTGTTTTTT. Full variable domain (missing parts from reference TRBV2 and TRBJ1-4): EPEVTQTPSHQVTQMGQEVILRCVPISNHLYFYWYRQILGQKVEFLVSFYNNEISEKSEIFDDQFSVERPDGSNFTLKIRSTKLEDSAMYFCASVRDSINEKLFFGSGTQLSVL.

The table lists this clone with many counts. The chain joins TRBV19 to TRBJ1-5; 8 bases are a match to TRBD1. There are 13 residues in the CDR3. After removal of 5 bases from V and 7 bases from J, the junction contained 4 bases not matched to a gene. Germline V gene sequence: CDR1 LNHDA, CDR2 SQIVND (reference sequence). The CDR3 DNA reads TGTGCCAGTAGTTTGACAGGGGAACAGCCCCAGCATTTT. It translates to CASSLTGEQPQHF.

This clone was observed a handful of times. The J gene is TRBJ1-2, the V gene TRBV4-1; TRBD1 aligns across 10 bases. After removal of 0 bases from V and 5 bases from J, the junction contained 6 bases not matched to a gene. The CDR3 runs 16 residues. The V gene's germline CDR1 is MGHRA and CDR2 YSYEKL. The DNA of the CDR3 is TGCGCCAGCAGCCAAGACCCCCAGGACAGGGGGTATGGCTACACCTTC. Its translation: CASSQDPQDRGYGYTF.

The V call is TRBV11-2, the J call TRBJ2-7, with 12 nucleotides matching TRBD2. Germline V gives CDR1 SGHAT, CDR2 FQNNGV. There are 17 residues in the CDR3. With 2 bases clipped from V and 1 base from J, the junction kept 6 bases outside the gene matches. CDR3 nucleotides: TGTGCCAGCAGCTTAACGGTAACTAGCGGGAGGTCCTACGAGCAGTACTTC. Protein product: CASSLTVTSGRSYEQYF. The variable domain in full, completed from reference TRBV11-2 and TRBJ2-7, reads EAGVAQSPRYKIIEKRQSVAFWCNPISGHATLYWYQQILGQGPKLLIQFQNNGVVDDSQLPKDRFSAERLKGVDSTLKIQPAKLEDSAVYLCASSLTVTSGRSYEQYFGPGTRLTVT.

This clone was detected ten times or more. The chain joins TRBV4-2 to TRBJ1-2; 7 positions match TRBD1. Trimming removed 1 base from V and 5 bases from J; junction bases left unmatched: 4. Germline loops: CDR1 LGHNA, CDR2 YNFKEQ. The CDR3 extends over 14 amino acids. CDR3 sequence: CASSQVGTEYGYTF. The CDR3 region has the DNA TGTGCCAGCAGCCAAGTCGGGACAGAATATGGCTACACCTTC.

This clone was recorded a few times. The chain combines TRBV5-5 with TRBJ2-7, with D possibly matching TRBD2 (5 bases). V lost 2 bases and J lost 1, with 10 bases in between. CDR3 length: 14 residues. Germline V gene sequence: CDR1 SGHKS, CDR2 YYEKEE (reference sequence). The CDR3 region has the DNA TGTGCCAGCAGCTTTAGCGCCCTGTCCTACGAGCAGTACTTC. Protein: CASSFSALSYEQYF.

A few counts support this clone. The rearrangement uses TRBV18 and TRBJ1-2, with no clear D. The CDR3 sequence is 14 residues long. Trimming removed 4 bases at V and 1 base at J, with 10 bases between. In germline, CDR1 is KGHSH, CDR2 LQKENI. DNA of the CDR3: TGTGCCAGCTCACAATTGGGCGATAACTATGGCTACACCTTC. It encodes CASSQLGDNYGYTF.